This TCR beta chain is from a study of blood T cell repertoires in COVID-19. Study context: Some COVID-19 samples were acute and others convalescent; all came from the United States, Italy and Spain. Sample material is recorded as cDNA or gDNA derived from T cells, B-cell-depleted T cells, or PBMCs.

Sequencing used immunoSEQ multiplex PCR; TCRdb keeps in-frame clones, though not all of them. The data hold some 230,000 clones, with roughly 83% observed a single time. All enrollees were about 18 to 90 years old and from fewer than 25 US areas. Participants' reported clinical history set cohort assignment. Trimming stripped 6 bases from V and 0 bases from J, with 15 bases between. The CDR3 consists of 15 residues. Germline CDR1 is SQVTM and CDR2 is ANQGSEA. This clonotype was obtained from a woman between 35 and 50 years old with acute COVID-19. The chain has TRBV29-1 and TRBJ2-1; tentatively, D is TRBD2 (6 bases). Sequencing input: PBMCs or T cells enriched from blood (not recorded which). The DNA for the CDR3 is TGCAGCGTAAAGACGACCGGGAGCTCCTACAATGAGCAGTTCTTC. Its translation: CSVKTTGSSYNEQFF.